One and the same sample provided the 26 T cell receptor beta chains below, sequenced in a study of T cell responses to AZD1222 COVID-19 vaccine. This table comes from immunoSEQ multiplex PCR, and its TCRdb copy is limited to in-frame clones, with some not included. Of approximately 120,000 clones listed, about nine tenths are singletons. Sequenced material: peripheral blood, taken 28 days after the second AZD1222 dose. These receptors were collected from an adult who received the AZD1222 COVID-19 vaccine.

The J gene is TRBJ2-5, the V gene TRBV5-4; 11 bases align to TRBD2. The ends lost 0 bases at V and 2 bases at J; junction bases unmatched: 6. The CDR3 contains 17 residues. Germline V lookup: CDR1 SGHNT, CDR2 YYREEE (reference sequence). In DNA, the CDR3 is TGTGCCAGCAGCTTGGATAGCGGGAGGGCCGGGCAAGAGACCCAGTACTTC. Translated: CASSLDSGRAGQETQYF.

This clone is a singleton in its sample. The chain links TRBV12-3 or TRBV12-4 to TRBJ2-7; 8 bases line up with TRBD2. CDR3 length: 13 amino acids. J lost 10 bases, V lost 2 bases, and 7 bases had no gene match. In DNA form, the CDR3 reads TGTGCCAGCAGTTTACCAAGACTAGCGAGCCAGTACTTC. Amino acid sequence: CASSLPRLASQYF.

The genes are TRBV3-1 (or the pseudogene TRBV3-2) and TRBJ1-2, with 10 bases identical to TRBD1. Germline assignment: CDR1 LGHDT and CDR2 YNNKEL (reference sequence). V trimming: 3 bases; J trimming: 4 bases; junction bases outside the gene matches: 2. The CDR3 totals 14 residues. CDR3 in amino acids: CASSHGTGAYGYTF. As DNA, the CDR3 is TGTGCCAGCAGCCACGGGACAGGGGCCTATGGCTACACCTTC.

The genes are TRBV3-1 (or the pseudogene TRBV3-2) and TRBJ2-7; 7 positions match TRBD2. Germline trimming cut 0 bases from V and 7 bases from J; bases unmatched to any gene: 6. Per the germline V gene, CDR1 is LGHDT and CDR2 is YNNKEL (reference sequence). The CDR3 runs 14 residues. CDR3 DNA sequence: TGTGCCAGCAGCCAAGAGGGAGCGGGACTGGAGCAGTACTTC. Residues: CASSQEGAGLEQYF.

In its sample, this clone was seen once. The chain employs TRBV2 and TRBJ1-4; D remains ambiguous. There are 16 residues in the CDR3. CDR1 is SNHLY, CDR2 FYNNEI, per germline. The germline V and J ends were trimmed by 6 bases and 3 bases, with 17 bases remaining between them. CDR3 DNA: TGTGCCAGCAGCCGCGACGGAGGAGCAGCTAATGAAAAACTGTTTTTT. Encoded protein: CASSRDGGAANEKLFF.

This sequence joins TRBV12-3 or TRBV12-4 and TRBJ1-5; D not resolved. This CDR3 spans 13 amino acids. Trimming stripped 2 bases from V and 6 bases from J, with 8 bases between. This CDR3 reads CASSLHRAQPQHF. CDR3 nucleotides: TGTGCCAGCAGTTTACATAGGGCTCAGCCCCAGCATTTT.

The chain recombines TRBV5-1 with TRBJ2-3; TRBD1 is a possible D gene (6 bases). The ends were cut back, 4 bases at V and 1 base at J, with 13 bases in the middle. The CDR3 is 15 residues long. The germline CDR1 and CDR2 sequences are SGHRS and YFSETQ. CDR3 loop: CASSVVDSRTDTQYF. The DNA for the CDR3 is TGCGCCAGCAGCGTCGTGGACAGCCGCACAGATACGCAGTATTTT.

V and J are TRBV6-5 and TRBJ1-5, with a possible D match to TRBD1 (5 bases). CDR1 and CDR2 (germline): MNHEY, SVGAGI. The V end lost 0 bases, the J end lost 4 bases, and 10 bases lay between the germline ends. CDR3 length equals 15 residues. The CDR3 loop is CASSYSQGLNQPQHF. The CDR3 DNA is TGTGCCAGCAGTTACTCCCAGGGATTAAATCAGCCCCAGCATTTT.

V usage is TRBV29-1 and J usage is TRBJ2-1; D remains unclear. CDR3 length: 14 residues. The V gene lost 2 bases and the J gene lost 2 bases, with 10 bases spanning the gap. Germline loops: CDR1 SQVTM, CDR2 ANQGSEA. CDR3 residues: CSVERRGPYNEQFF. CDR3 nucleotide sequence: TGCAGCGTTGAACGGAGAGGCCCCTACAATGAGCAGTTCTTC.

V usage is TRBV6-6 and J usage is TRBJ1-1, with 7 nucleotides matching TRBD1. The V and J ends lost 2 bases and 0 bases, in that order; junction bases with no gene match: 6. The CDR3 is made up of 16 amino acids. Germline CDR1 reads MNHNY; CDR2 reads SVGAGI (reference sequence). CDR3 protein: CASSYEGAGVNTEAFF. The CDR3 bases are TGTGCCAGCAGTTACGAGGGGGCTGGGGTGAACACTGAAGCTTTCTTT.

The chain recombines TRBV6-6 with TRBJ1-4; TRBD1 matches at 7 bases. Per germline, CDR1 MNHNY and CDR2 SVGAGI (reference sequence). The ends lost 6 bases at V and 4 bases at J; junction bases unmatched: 14. The CDR3 contains 17 residues. This CDR3 is CASRRTRTTGINEKLFF. For the CDR3, the DNA is TGTGCCAGCAGACGAACTCGAACGACAGGGATTAATGAAAAACTGTTTTTT.

The V gene is TRBV19, the J gene TRBJ1-2; D gene unclear. V lost 4 bases to trimming and J lost 0 bases, with 12 bases between them. The germline V gene encodes CDR1 LNHDA and CDR2 SQIVND (reference sequence). The CDR3 loop spans 15 amino acids. The DNA of the CDR3 is TGTGCCAGTAGTAGCGATGGTTTCTCTAACTATGGCTACACCTTC. This codes for CASSSDGFSNYGYTF.

J is TRBJ2-1 and V is TRBV11-2; TRBD2 matches 10 bases. V lost 3 bases to trimming and J lost 4 bases; unmatched junction nucleotides: 3. This CDR3 is 15 amino acids long. The germline V gene encodes CDR1 SGHAT and CDR2 FQNNGV. CDR3 DNA: TGTGCCAGCAGCTTCGCTAGCGGGAGTTACAATGAGCAGTTCTTC. Translation: CASSFASGSYNEQFF.

The rearrangement joins TRBV12-3 or TRBV12-4 to TRBJ1-2; D gene unclear. This CDR3 comprises 13 residues. V shed 3 bases and J shed 5 bases, with 10 bases lying between them. The CDR3 coding sequence is TGTGCCAGCAGTTTGGGATCCGTATATGGCTACACCTTC. This gives the protein CASSLGSVYGYTF.

The rearrangement uses TRBV7-8 and TRBJ2-7, with D perhaps matching TRBD2 (5 bases). V was pared by 1 base and J by 4 bases, with 14 bases between. This CDR3 is built from 15 residues. The germline V gene has CDR1 SGHVS and CDR2 FQNEAQ. CDR3 amino acids: CASSLDFTRAYEQYF. The CDR3, as DNA: TGTGCCAGCAGCTTAGATTTTACGAGGGCTTACGAGCAGTACTTC.

The V gene is TRBV4-3, the J gene TRBJ1-1; 8 nucleotides align to TRBD1. Trimming removed 5 bases from V and 4 bases from J; junction bases left unmatched: 12. CDR3 length: 16 amino acids. Germline V gene sequence: CDR1 LGHNA, CDR2 YSLEER. DNA of the CDR3: TGCGCCAGCAGCGAGGGACAGGTTGTTGGGCGCACTGAAGCTTTCTTT. Its translation is CASSEGQVVGRTEAFF.

This clone was recorded once. This chain joins TRBV7-9 and TRBJ2-1; D gene uncertain. V shed 7 bases and J shed 1 base, with 2 bases lying between them. The CDR3 loop spans 11 amino acids. The germline CDR1 and CDR2 sequences are SEHNR and FQNEAQ (reference sequence). Here the CDR3 reads CASISYNEQFF. The CDR3 DNA reads as TGTGCCAGCATATCCTACAATGAGCAGTTCTTC. Full variable domain (outside the CDR3, taken from reference TRBV7-9 and TRBJ2-1): DTGVSQNPRHKITKRGQNVTFRCDPISEHNRLYWYRQTLGQGPEFLTYFQNEAQLEKSRLLSDRFSAERPKGSFSTLEIQRTEQGDSAMYLCASISYNEQFFGPGTRLTVL.

CDR3 sequence: CASSPNTGYNSPLHF. CDR3 bases: TGTGCCAGCAGCCCGAACACAGGGTACAATTCACCCCTCCACTTT. The chain carries TRBV14 and TRBJ1-6; D may be TRBD1 (6 bases). V dropped 4 bases and J dropped 7 bases, with 14 bases sitting between them. Germline V CDR1 and CDR2: SGHDN, FVKESK. The CDR3 is made up of 15 amino acids.

The chain is built from TRBV6-5 and TRBJ1-1, with D hard to call. V shed 2 bases and J shed 1 base, with 5 bases lying between them. There are 13 residues in the CDR3. Per germline, CDR1 MNHEY and CDR2 SVGAGI. CDR3 protein: CASSYAANTEAFF. The DNA of the CDR3 is TGTGCCAGCAGTTACGCGGCGAACACTGAAGCTTTCTTT.

The chain joins TRBV6-4 to TRBJ1-3; no firm D call. From germline, CDR1 is MRHNA and CDR2 SNTAGT. The CDR3 contains 15 residues. V lost 2 bases to trimming and J lost 0 bases, with 8 bases between them. CDR3 loop: CASSDPGVSGNTIYF. For the CDR3, the DNA is TGTGCCAGCAGTGACCCTGGGGTCTCTGGAAACACCATATATTTT.

V gene TRBV9 combines with J gene TRBJ1-6; D unclear. V was shortened by 3 bases and J by 9 bases, with 10 bases between the two germline ends. From germline, CDR1 is SGDLS and CDR2 YYNGEE. The CDR3 loop spans 13 amino acids. CDR3 residues: CASSGTPGSPLHF. The CDR3 nucleotides read TGTGCCAGCAGCGGGACTCCAGGTTCACCCCTCCACTTT.

This clone came up once. The chain uses TRBV30 and TRBJ1-5, with unresolved D. Per germline, CDR1 GTSNPN and CDR2 SVGIG (reference sequence). CDR3 size: 12 residues. Trimming removed 0 bases at V and 9 bases at J, with 9 bases between. In DNA, the CDR3 is TGTGCCTGGAGTGTGGCCCGGGGGCCCCAGCATTTT. Amino acid sequence: CAWSVARGPQHF.

The genes are TRBV30 and TRBJ2-3, with 9 positions matching TRBD1. V lost 0 bases and J lost 5; bases outside the gene matches: 3. This CDR3 is built from 14 residues. CDR1 is GTSNPN, CDR2 SVGIG, per germline (reference sequence). The CDR3 region is CAWSVGQGIDTQYF. The DNA for the CDR3 is TGTGCCTGGAGTGTGGGACAGGGAATAGATACGCAGTATTTT.

This rearrangement joins TRBV7-9 to TRBJ1-4, with a weak D call TRBD1 (6 bases). The CDR3 loop spans 16 amino acids. Trimming pared 5 bases from V and 8 bases from J, leaving 21 bases between. Germline values: CDR1 SEHNR, CDR2 FQNEAQ (reference sequence). DNA of the CDR3: TGTGCCAGCAGCGCGCTGCCGCAGGGGATTGACGAAAAACTGTTTTTT. Residues: CASSALPQGIDEKLFF.

The J gene is TRBJ2-7, the V gene TRBV19; 9 bases fit TRBD2. Germline assignment: CDR1 LNHDA and CDR2 SQIVND (reference sequence). The CDR3 has 15 amino acids. Trimming removed 5 bases from V and 5 bases from J; junction bases left unmatched: 10. CDR3 amino acids: CASSPYSGSYDEQYF. Written as DNA, the CDR3 is TGTGCCAGTAGTCCATATAGCGGGAGCTACGACGAGCAGTACTTC.

With respect to this clone: Compared with germline, one end of the junction differs, possibly owing to a read error. The chain's CDR3 is CASSLGGPYGYTF. Written as DNA, the CDR3 is TGTGCCAGCAGTTTAGGGGGTCCCTATGGCTACACCTTC. V and J are TRBV7-8 and TRBJ1-2, with D possibly matching TRBD1 (6 bases). Germline-derived CDR1 and CDR2 are SGHVS and FQNEAQ. The CDR3 length is 13 residues.